The 25 T cell receptor beta chains reported below all come from one sample, sequenced in a study of CD8 T cells in ankylosing spondylitis. MiXCR was run by TCRdb on the 5' RACE reads, yielding one entry per CDR3 protein. The sample lists roughly 180,000 distinct CDR3 sequences, roughly 10% occurring once. The sequenced material came from blood, either unsorted or a sorted T cell fraction (not recorded which). The receptors shown here come from a male donor with ankylosing spondylitis or in good health (not recorded which).

This clonotype has at least ten counts. The chain combines TRBV20-1 with TRBJ2-3; D assignment may be TRBD1 or TRBD2 (5 bases each). The V gene's germline CDR1 is DFQATT and CDR2 SNEGSKA (reference sequence). With 7 bases removed from V and 0 bases from J, the gap between germline ends came to 17 bases. This CDR3 comprises 15 residues. CDR3 amino acids: CSVYLGPRSTDTQYF. The CDR3 bases are TGCAGTGTATATTTGGGACCCCGCAGCACAGATACGCAGTATTTT.

This sequence joins TRBV24-1 and TRBJ2-3, with 9 bases matching TRBD2. CDR3 length equals 16 residues. Germline V lookup: CDR1 KGHDR, CDR2 SFDVKD. After removal of 9 bases from V and 4 bases from J, the junction contained 13 bases not matched to a gene. In DNA form, the CDR3 reads TGTGCCACCTCGTCATTAGCGGGAGTTGGGGCAGATACGCAGTATTTT. It is translated as CATSSLAGVGADTQYF.

There are a few counts of this clonotype. This chain uses TRBV10-2 with TRBJ2-4, with no clear D. CDR3 length: 14 residues. The V end was cut by 1 base, the J end by 3 bases, with 7 bases between. CDR1 is WSHSY and CDR2 is SAAADI in the germline V gene. The CDR3 is CASSELAVKNIQYF. Written as DNA, the CDR3 is TGCGCCAGCAGTGAGTTGGCTGTCAAAAACATTCAGTACTTC.

This clonotype occurred a few times. The chain has TRBV10-3 and TRBJ1-1; 7 bases align to TRBD1. J lost 0 bases, V lost 11 bases, and 6 bases had no gene match. Looked up from germline, CDR1 is ENHRY and CDR2 is SYGVKD. CDR3 length equals 13 residues. The CDR3 bases are TGTGCCTCCGAGACAGGGATGAACACTGAAGCTTTCTTT. Protein product: CASETGMNTEAFF.

The table lists this clonotype with many counts. The chain couples TRBV6-5 to TRBJ1-1; perhaps TRBD1 as D (5 bases). The ends were cut back, 3 bases at V and 4 bases at J, with 12 bases in the middle. The CDR3 loop spans 14 amino acids. The V gene's germline CDR1 is MNHEY and CDR2 SVGAGI. CDR3 DNA sequence: TGTGCCAGCAGTTATGGGGGATCGGGCACTGAAGCTTTCTTT. Translating gives CASSYGGSGTEAFF.

This clonotype appeared many times. V and J are TRBV5-4 and TRBJ2-2; D not resolved. The V end lost 3 bases, the J end lost 5 bases, and 8 bases lay between the germline ends. CDR1 is SGHNT, CDR2 YYREEE, per germline (reference sequence). This CDR3 is 13 amino acids long. CDR3 sequence (DNA): TGTGCCAGCAGCTCCGCGCAGACCGGGGAGCTGTTTTTT. Amino acid sequence: CASSSAQTGELFF.

The J gene is TRBJ2-3, the V gene TRBV29-1, with D perhaps TRBD1 (5 bases). V lost 4 bases, J lost 0 bases, and 14 bases lay in between. Germline V gene lookup returns CDR1 SQVTM and CDR2 ANQGSEA. This CDR3 region has 15 residues. CDR3 coding DNA: TGCAGCGTTGGGATAGGGGCAGGCAGCACAGATACGCAGTATTTT. Its translation: CSVGIGAGSTDTQYF.

At least ten counts were recorded for this clonotype. The CDR3 loop reads CASSFMRGGAFF. In DNA form, the CDR3 reads TGTGCCAGCAGTTTCATGCGTGGTGGAGCTTTCTTT. V gene TRBV12-3 or TRBV12-4 combines with J gene TRBJ1-1; D is ambiguous. The CDR3 is 12 amino acids. Trimming stripped 3 bases from V and 10 bases from J, with 12 bases between.

There are many counts of this clonotype. The chain has TRBV6-2 or TRBV6-3 and TRBJ2-7; unclear D gene. The CDR3 contains 15 residues. Trimming took 2 bases from V and 0 from J, leaving 11 bases between them. In germline, CDR1 is MNHEY, CDR2 SVGEGT. CDR3 residues: CASSYGFTSSYEQYF. In DNA form, the CDR3 reads TGTGCCAGCAGTTACGGGTTCACGAGCTCCTACGAGCAGTACTTC.

This clonotype was picked up many times. V is TRBV7-6 and J is TRBJ1-1; 7 nucleotides match TRBD1. Losses at the gene ends were 1 base for V and 0 bases for J; bases not matched to a gene: 8. The CDR3 spans 17 residues. Per germline, CDR1 SGHVS and CDR2 FNYEAQ. The CDR3 DNA reads as TGTGCCAGCAGCTTAGGCGCCGGGACAGTCATGAACACTGAAGCTTTCTTT. It specifies CASSLGAGTVMNTEAFF.

The DNA of the CDR3 is TGTGCCAGCAGCGATGGCCGGGTTGTAGTCTACAATGAGCAGTTCTTC. It encodes CASSDGRVVVYNEQFF. This sequence joins TRBV5-5 and TRBJ2-1; D is undetermined. The CDR3 is 16 amino acids. Germline loops: CDR1 SGHKS, CDR2 YYEKEE (reference sequence). Between the trimmed V and J ends, which lost 4 bases and 3 bases, there was a span of 17 bases.

A remark on this clonotype: The CDR3 does not end in the conserved phenylalanine or tryptophan, so this is likely a read error. The CDR3 DNA follows: TGCAGCGTTGTGGGGGTCCCAAATCAGCCCCAGCATCTT. It encodes CSVVGVPNQPQHL. The gene calls are TRBV29-1 and TRBJ1-5, with D tentatively TRBD1 (5 bases). Looked up from germline, CDR1 is SQVTM and CDR2 is ANQGSEA. V shed 4 bases and J shed 4 bases, with 11 bases lying between them. The CDR3 is made up of 13 amino acids.

The rearrangement joins TRBV7-8 to TRBJ2-7; 11 bases agree with TRBD1. The CDR3 consists of 16 residues. V gave up 3 bases and J gave up 0 bases; unmatched junction bases: 4. Germline V gives CDR1 SGHVS, CDR2 FQNEAQ. The CDR3 nucleotides read TGTGCCAGCAGCTTTAGGGGGACAGGGGGCTCCTACGAGCAGTACTTC. Residues: CASSFRGTGGSYEQYF. Filled out from reference TRBV7-8 and TRBJ2-7, the complete variable domain reads GAGVSQSPRYKVAKRGQDVALRCDPISGHVSLFWYQQALGQGPEFLTYFQNEAQLDKSGLPSDRFFAERPEGSVSTLKIQRTQQEDSAVYLCASSFRGTGGSYEQYFGPGTRLTVT.

The V and J genes are TRBV20-1 and TRBJ1-2; the match to TRBD1 covers 10 bases. The CDR3 is 16 residues long. The germline V gene encodes CDR1 DFQATT and CDR2 SNEGSKA (reference sequence). The V gene end was trimmed by 0 bases and the J gene end by 2 bases; junction bases not matched to a gene: 6. The chain's CDR3 is CSARDYGTGANYGYTF. CDR3 DNA: TGCAGTGCTAGAGATTACGGGACAGGGGCCAACTATGGCTACACCTTC.

This clonotype showed up many times. CDR3 residues: CASSLAAEGEQYF. The CDR3 DNA sequence: TGTGCCAGCAGTTTAGCGGCTGAGGGCGAGCAGTATTTT. The chain links TRBV12-3 or TRBV12-4 to TRBJ2-3, with D possibly TRBD2 on 5 matching bases. V lost 0 bases and J lost 11, with 12 bases in between. The CDR3 sequence is 13 residues long.

This clonotype was recorded at least ten times. This sequence joins TRBV4-1 and TRBJ2-2, with D unresolved. The CDR3 extends over 12 amino acids. Germline CDR1 reads MGHRA; CDR2 reads YSYEKL. With 4 bases removed from V and 7 bases from J, the gap between germline ends came to 7 bases. CDR3 sequence reads: CASSPRVGELFF. The CDR3 DNA follows: TGCGCCAGCAGCCCTAGGGTCGGGGAGCTGTTTTTT.

J is TRBJ2-1 and V is TRBV11-2; TRBD2 matches at 8 bases. V was clipped by 4 bases and J by 2 bases; unmatched bases: 7. The CDR3 consists of 16 residues. Germline V lookup: CDR1 SGHAT, CDR2 FQNNGV. CDR3 region: CASSWGLEKTYNEQFF. In nucleotides, the CDR3 is TGTGCCAGCAGCTGGGGACTAGAAAAAACCTACAATGAGCAGTTCTTC.

This clonotype turned up a few times. The CDR3, as DNA: TGTGCCAGCACCCACTCCTACAATGAGCAGTTCTTC. It codes for CASTHSYNEQFF. The genes are TRBV7-9 and TRBJ2-1; D is unresolved. V shed 7 bases and J shed 0 bases, with 4 bases lying between them. The CDR3 loop spans 12 amino acids. Germline V gene sequence: CDR1 SEHNR, CDR2 FQNEAQ (reference sequence). The full variable domain, rest sourced from reference TRBV7-9 and TRBJ2-1, is DTGVSQNPRHKITKRGQNVTFRCDPISEHNRLYWYRQTLGQGPEFLTYFQNEAQLEKSRLLSDRFSAERPKGSFSTLEIQRTEQGDSAMYLCASTHSYNEQFFGPGTRLTVL.

This clonotype was seen ten or more times. The rearrangement links TRBV10-3 to TRBJ2-1, with D possibly matching TRBD2 (5 bases). The germline V and J ends were trimmed by 1 base and 0 bases, with 10 bases remaining between them. There are 16 residues in the CDR3. In germline, CDR1 is ENHRY, CDR2 SYGVKD. This chain's CDR3 is CAISELLGSSYNEQFF. The CDR3 nucleotides read TGTGCCATCAGTGAGTTACTAGGGAGCTCCTACAATGAGCAGTTCTTC.

This clonotype was seen a few times. A read error is possible here, since a much larger clone lies one base away. The chain combines TRBV12-3 or TRBV12-4 with TRBJ2-5; no firm D call. V was trimmed by 3 bases and J by 10 bases, leaving 9 bases between them. The CDR3 is 11 amino acids. Here the CDR3 DNA reads TGTGCCAGCAGTTTTTTGGGTAACCAGTACTTC. Residues: CASSFLGNQYF.

A few counts support this clonotype. The rearrangement uses TRBV20-1 and TRBJ2-4; the match to TRBD2 covers 8 bases. The CDR3 is 15 residues long. V gave up 4 bases and J gave up 0 bases; unmatched junction bases: 5. Germline V gene lookup returns CDR1 DFQATT and CDR2 SNEGSKA (reference sequence). CDR3 DNA sequence: TGCAGTGCTACGGGGGGGGGCCTAGCCAAAAACATTCAGTACTTC. It codes for CSATGGGLAKNIQYF.

This clonotype was detected ten times or more. The chain uses TRBV28 and TRBJ2-7, with D unclear. This CDR3 is built from 14 residues. V lost 5 bases, J lost 6 bases, and 17 bases lay in between. The V gene's germline CDR1 is MDHEN and CDR2 SYDVKM. The CDR3 region has the DNA TGTGCCAGCAGTCCGGACCCAACCTTGCCCGAGCAGTACTTC. Translated: CASSPDPTLPEQYF.

This clonotype was seen only a few times. The V and J genes are TRBV27 and TRBJ1-2; D gene ambiguous. Trimming pared 0 bases from V and 6 bases from J, leaving 14 bases between. The germline V gene has CDR1 MNHEY and CDR2 SMNVEV (reference sequence). This CDR3 has 15 amino acids. CDR3 sequence: CASSLSPDGVNGYTF. The CDR3 coding sequence is TGTGCCAGCAGTTTATCCCCGGACGGAGTGAATGGCTACACCTTC.

This clonotype has at least ten counts. The chain joins TRBV9 to TRBJ2-2, with 12 bases identical to TRBD2. The CDR3 has 17 residues. Trimming removed 4 bases from V and 4 bases from J; junction bases left unmatched: 8. Germline-derived CDR1 and CDR2 are SGDLS and YYNGEE. CDR3 coding DNA: TGTGCCAGCAGCACACGGACTAGCGGGGTGGGCACCGGGGAGCTGTTTTTT. This codes for CASSTRTSGVGTGELFF.

Concerning this clonotype itself: At one boundary the junction diverges from the germline segment, which might be a read error. The gene calls are TRBV4-1 and TRBJ2-2; tentatively, D is TRBD1 or TRBD2 (5 bases each). The CDR3 is 13 residues long. CDR1 is MGHRA, CDR2 YSYEKL, per germline. This CDR3 is CASSHLLSGALFF. Here the CDR3 DNA reads TGCGCCAGCAGCCACCTGTTATCCGGGGCGCTGTTTTTT.